These 5 T cell receptor beta chains share one sample of origin, sequenced in a study of brain metastases from non-small cell lung cancer. Repertoires were generated with immunoSEQ multiplex PCR, while TCRdb's copy carries only in-frame clones and drops some. The table has about 2,500 clones, about 84% seen once. The specimen sequenced was tumor-adjacent normal tissue. The receptor source for this set is a donor over 35 with non-small cell lung cancer.

The V call is TRBV3-1 (or the pseudogene TRBV3-2), the J call TRBJ2-3; 9 nucleotides align to TRBD2. The junction had 13 bases not matched to a gene; V was cut back by 3 bases and J by 3 bases. Germline CDR1 reads LGHDT; CDR2 reads YNNKEL (reference sequence). This CDR3 is 18 amino acids long. The CDR3 coding sequence is TGTGCCAGCAGCCATTCGCGGGGGGGCCTCCGTTCGACAGATACGCAGTATTTT. This encodes CASSHSRGGLRSTDTQYF.

The table lists this clone with a count of one. The gene calls are TRBV18 and TRBJ2-3; no firm D call. The germline V gene has CDR1 KGHSH and CDR2 LQKENI. This CDR3 has 17 residues. The germline V and J ends were trimmed by 3 bases and 1 base, with 17 bases remaining between them. CDR3 coding DNA: TGTGCCAGCTCACCTGCGATCTATGGTGAGGGCACAGATACGCAGTATTTT. Translation gives CASSPAIYGEGTDTQYF.

The CDR3: CASSSMGVNEQFF. The DNA of the CDR3 is TGTGCCAGCAGCTCAATGGGGGTGAATGAGCAGTTCTTC. V usage is TRBV7-3 and J usage is TRBJ2-1; D could derive from TRBD1 or TRBD2 (5 bases each). The germline V and J ends were trimmed by 4 bases and 7 bases, with 11 bases remaining between them. Germline V lookup: CDR1 SGHTA, CDR2 FQGTGA. The CDR3 sequence is 13 residues long.

The chain joins TRBV7-2 to TRBJ2-3; D not certain. There are 13 residues in the CDR3. Germline CDR1 is SGHTA and CDR2 is FQGNSA. V lost 3 bases to trimming and J lost 2 bases, with 6 bases between them. CDR3 nucleotide sequence: TGTGCCAGCAGCTTGGCCAACACAGATACGCAGTATTTT. Translated: CASSLANTDTQYF.

As for this clone: The germline gene is not matched at one end of the junction; a read error may be the cause. Other DNA sequences in this specimen translate into the identical CDR3. The chain is built from TRBV6-5 and TRBJ2-7; the D gene is possibly TRBD2 (6 bases). The CDR3 runs 14 residues. Germline V gene sequence: CDR1 MNHEY, CDR2 SVGAGI. CDR3 in amino acids: CASSRLGRSYEQYF. The CDR3 DNA follows: TGTGCTAGCAGTCGACTAGGTCGGTCCTACGAGCAGTACTTC.